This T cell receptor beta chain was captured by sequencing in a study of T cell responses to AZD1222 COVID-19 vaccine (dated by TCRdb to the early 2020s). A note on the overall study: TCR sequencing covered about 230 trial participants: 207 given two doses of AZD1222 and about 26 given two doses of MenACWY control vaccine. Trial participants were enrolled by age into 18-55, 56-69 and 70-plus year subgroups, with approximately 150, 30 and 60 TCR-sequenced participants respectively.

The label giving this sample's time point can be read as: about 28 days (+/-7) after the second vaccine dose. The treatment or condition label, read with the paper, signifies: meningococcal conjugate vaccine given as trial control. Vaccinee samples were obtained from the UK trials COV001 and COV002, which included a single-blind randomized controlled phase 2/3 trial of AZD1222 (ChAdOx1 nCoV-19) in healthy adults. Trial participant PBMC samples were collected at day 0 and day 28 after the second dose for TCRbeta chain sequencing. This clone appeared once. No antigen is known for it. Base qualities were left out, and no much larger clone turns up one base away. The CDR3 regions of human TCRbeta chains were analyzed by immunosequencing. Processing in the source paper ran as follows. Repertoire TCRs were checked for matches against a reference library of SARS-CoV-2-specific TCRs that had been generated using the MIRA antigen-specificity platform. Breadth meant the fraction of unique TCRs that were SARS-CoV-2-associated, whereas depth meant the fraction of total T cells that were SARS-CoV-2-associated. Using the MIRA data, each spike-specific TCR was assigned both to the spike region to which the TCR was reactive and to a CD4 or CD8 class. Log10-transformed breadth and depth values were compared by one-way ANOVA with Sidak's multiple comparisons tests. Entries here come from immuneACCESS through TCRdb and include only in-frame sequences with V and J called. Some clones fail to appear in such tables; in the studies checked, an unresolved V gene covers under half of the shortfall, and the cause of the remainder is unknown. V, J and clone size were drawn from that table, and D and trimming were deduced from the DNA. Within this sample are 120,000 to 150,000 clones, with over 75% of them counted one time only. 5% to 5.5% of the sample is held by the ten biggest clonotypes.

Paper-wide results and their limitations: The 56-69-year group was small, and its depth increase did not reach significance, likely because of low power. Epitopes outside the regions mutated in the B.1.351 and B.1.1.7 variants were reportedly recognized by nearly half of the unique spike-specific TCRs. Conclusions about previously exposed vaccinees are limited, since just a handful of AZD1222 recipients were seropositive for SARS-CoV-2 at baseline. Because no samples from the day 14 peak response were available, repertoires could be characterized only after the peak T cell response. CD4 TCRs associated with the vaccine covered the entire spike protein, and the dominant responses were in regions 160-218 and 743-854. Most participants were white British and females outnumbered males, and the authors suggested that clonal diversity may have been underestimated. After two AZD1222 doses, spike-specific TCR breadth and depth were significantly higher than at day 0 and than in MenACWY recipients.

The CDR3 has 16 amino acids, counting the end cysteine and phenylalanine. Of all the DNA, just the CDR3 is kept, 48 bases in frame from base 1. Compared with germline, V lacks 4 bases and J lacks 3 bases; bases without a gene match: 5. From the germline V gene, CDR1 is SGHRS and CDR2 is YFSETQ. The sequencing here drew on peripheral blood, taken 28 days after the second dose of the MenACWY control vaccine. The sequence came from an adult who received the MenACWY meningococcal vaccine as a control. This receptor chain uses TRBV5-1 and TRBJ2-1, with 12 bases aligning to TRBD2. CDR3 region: CASSPSGGAGYNEQFF. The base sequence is TGCGCCAGCAGCCCTAGCGGGGGGGCTGGCTACAATGAGCAGTTCTTC.